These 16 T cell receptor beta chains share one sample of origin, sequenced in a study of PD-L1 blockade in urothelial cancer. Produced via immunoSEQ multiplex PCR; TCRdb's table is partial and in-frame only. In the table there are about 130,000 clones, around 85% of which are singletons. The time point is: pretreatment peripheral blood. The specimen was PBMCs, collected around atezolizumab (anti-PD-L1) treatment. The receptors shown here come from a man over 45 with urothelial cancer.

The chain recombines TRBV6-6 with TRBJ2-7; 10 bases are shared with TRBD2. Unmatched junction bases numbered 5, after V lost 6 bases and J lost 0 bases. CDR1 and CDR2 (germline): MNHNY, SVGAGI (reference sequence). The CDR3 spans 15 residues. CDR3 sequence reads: CASRLAGLSSYEQYF. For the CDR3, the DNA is TGTGCCAGCAGACTAGCGGGGCTGAGCTCCTACGAGCAGTACTTC.

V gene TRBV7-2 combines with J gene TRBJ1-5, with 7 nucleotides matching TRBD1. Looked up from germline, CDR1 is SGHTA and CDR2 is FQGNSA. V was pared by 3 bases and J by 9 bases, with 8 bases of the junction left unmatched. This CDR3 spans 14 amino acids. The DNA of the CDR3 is TGTGCCAGCAGCTTGGAACAGGGGATGGGGCCCCAGCATTTT. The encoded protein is CASSLEQGMGPQHF. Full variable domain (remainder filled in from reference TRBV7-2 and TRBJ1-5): GAGVSQSPSNKVTEKGKDVELRCDPISGHTALYWYRQSLGQGLEFLIYFQGNSAPDKSGLPSDRFSAERTGGSVSTLTIQRTQQEDSAVYLCASSLEQGMGPQHFGDGTRLSIL.

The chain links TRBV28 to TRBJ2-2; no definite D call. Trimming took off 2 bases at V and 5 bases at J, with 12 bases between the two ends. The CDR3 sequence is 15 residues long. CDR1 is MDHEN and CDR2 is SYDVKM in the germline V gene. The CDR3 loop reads CASSLPRVRTGELFF. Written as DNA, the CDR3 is TGTGCCAGCAGTTTACCCCGGGTGAGGACCGGGGAGCTGTTTTTT.

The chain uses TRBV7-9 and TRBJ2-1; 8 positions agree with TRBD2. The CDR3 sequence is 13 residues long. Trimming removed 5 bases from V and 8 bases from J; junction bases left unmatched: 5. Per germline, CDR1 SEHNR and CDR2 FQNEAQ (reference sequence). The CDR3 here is CASSPRTSYEQFF. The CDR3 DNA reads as TGTGCCAGCAGCCCCCGGACTAGCTATGAGCAGTTCTTC.

CDR3 loop: CASSLVLGSGEQFF. CDR3 DNA: TGTGCCAGCAGCTTAGTCCTGGGTTCGGGTGAGCAGTTCTTC. The V gene is TRBV7-9, the J gene TRBJ2-1; no reliable D call. V lost 1 base, J lost 9 bases, and 13 bases lay in between. Germline V gene sequence: CDR1 SEHNR, CDR2 FQNEAQ (reference sequence). The CDR3 covers 14 residues.

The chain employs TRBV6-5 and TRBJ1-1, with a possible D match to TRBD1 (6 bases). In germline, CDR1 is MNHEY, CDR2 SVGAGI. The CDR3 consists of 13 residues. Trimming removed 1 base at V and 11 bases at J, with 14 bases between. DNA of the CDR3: TGTGCCAGCAGTTACTACCAACAGGGTTGGGCTTTCTTT. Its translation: CASSYYQQGWAFF.

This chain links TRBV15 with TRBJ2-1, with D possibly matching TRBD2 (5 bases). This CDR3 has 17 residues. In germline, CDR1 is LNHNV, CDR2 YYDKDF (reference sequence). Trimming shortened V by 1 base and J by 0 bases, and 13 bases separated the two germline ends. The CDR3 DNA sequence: TGTGCCACCAGCAGAGGCTACGGGGTAAGCTCCTACAATGAGCAGTTCTTC. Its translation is CATSRGYGVSSYNEQFF.

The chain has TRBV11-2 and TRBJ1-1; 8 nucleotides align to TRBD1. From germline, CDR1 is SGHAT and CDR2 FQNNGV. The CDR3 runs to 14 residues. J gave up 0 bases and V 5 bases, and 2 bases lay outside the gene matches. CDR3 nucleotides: TGTGCCAGCAGCGTGGACAGGGTGAACACTGAAGCTTTCTTT. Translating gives CASSVDRVNTEAFF.

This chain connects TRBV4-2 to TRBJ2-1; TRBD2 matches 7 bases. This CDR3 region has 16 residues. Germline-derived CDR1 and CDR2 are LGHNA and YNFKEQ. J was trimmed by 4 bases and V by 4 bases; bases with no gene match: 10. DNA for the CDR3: TGTGCCAGCAGCCGGGGCGGAAGCGGGAAGTACAATGAGCAGTTCTTC. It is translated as CASSRGGSGKYNEQFF.

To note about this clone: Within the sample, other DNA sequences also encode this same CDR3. CDR3 nucleotide sequence: TGCAGCGGAGGACCGGGGGAGACCCAGTACTTC. Protein sequence: CSGGPGETQYF. The V gene is TRBV29-1, the J gene TRBJ2-5, with a weak D call TRBD2 (5 bases). Germline CDR1 and CDR2: SQVTM and ANQGSEA. This CDR3 contains 11 residues. The germline V and J ends were trimmed by 7 bases and 5 bases, with 11 bases remaining between them.

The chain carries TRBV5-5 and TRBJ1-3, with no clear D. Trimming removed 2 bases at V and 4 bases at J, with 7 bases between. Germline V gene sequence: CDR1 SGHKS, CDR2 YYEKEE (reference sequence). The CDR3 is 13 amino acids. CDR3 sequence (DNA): TGTGCCAGCAGCTTCGGACTAGGAAACACCATATATTTT. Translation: CASSFGLGNTIYF. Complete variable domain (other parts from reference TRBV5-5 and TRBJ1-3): DAGVTQSPTHLIKTRGQQVTLRCSPISGHKSVSWYQQVLGQGPQFIFQYYEKEERGRGNFPDRFSARQFPNYSSELNVNALLLGDSALYLCASSFGLGNTIYFGEGSWLTVV.

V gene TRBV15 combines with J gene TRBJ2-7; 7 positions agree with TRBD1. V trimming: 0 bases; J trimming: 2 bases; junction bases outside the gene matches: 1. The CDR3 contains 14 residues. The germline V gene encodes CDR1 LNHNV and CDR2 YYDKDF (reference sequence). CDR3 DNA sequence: TGTGCCACCAGCAGAGATACAGGGGCCTACGAGCAGTACTTC. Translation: CATSRDTGAYEQYF.

The CDR3 spells CASSPAGQGFTEAFF. DNA for the CDR3: TGTGCCAGCAGTCCCGCCGGACAGGGGTTCACTGAAGCTTTCTTT. J is TRBJ1-1 and V is TRBV27; 9 bases match TRBD1. The V gene's germline CDR1 is MNHEY and CDR2 SMNVEV (reference sequence). The CDR3 extends over 15 amino acids. After removal of 5 bases from V and 4 bases from J, the junction contained 8 bases not matched to a gene.

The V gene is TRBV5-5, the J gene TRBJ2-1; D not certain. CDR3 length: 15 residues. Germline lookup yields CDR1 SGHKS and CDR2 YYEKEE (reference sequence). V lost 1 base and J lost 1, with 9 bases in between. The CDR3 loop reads CASSLSMLSYNEQFF. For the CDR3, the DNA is TGTGCCAGCAGCTTGTCTATGCTTTCCTACAATGAGCAGTTCTTC.

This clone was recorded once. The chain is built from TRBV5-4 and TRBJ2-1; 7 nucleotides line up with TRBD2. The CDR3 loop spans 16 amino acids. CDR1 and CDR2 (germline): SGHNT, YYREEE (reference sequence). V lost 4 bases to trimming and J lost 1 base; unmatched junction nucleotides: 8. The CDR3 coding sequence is TGTGCCAGCAGCCTCGGTGGCGGGAGTTCCTACAATGAGCAGTTCTTC. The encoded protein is CASSLGGGSSYNEQFF.

The CDR3 sequence is CASSKTSGSRTDTQYF. CDR3 DNA: TGTGCCAGCAGTAAGACTAGCGGGAGCCGCACAGATACGCAGTATTTT. The chain is built from TRBV7-3 and TRBJ2-3; 12 bases line up with TRBD2. V shed 6 bases and J 1 base; nucleotides not matched to a gene: 5. This CDR3 spans 16 amino acids. Germline V gene lookup returns CDR1 SGHTA and CDR2 FQGTGA.